The present T cell receptor (beta chain) was sequenced within a study of T-cell reconstitution after alpha-beta-depleted transplantation in children. V lost 2 bases and J 3 bases, leaving 14 bases between the germline ends. This CDR3 has 15 amino acids. Germline assignment: CDR1 MNHEY and CDR2 SVGEGT. This clonotype was detected many times. Using unique molecular identifiers, the investigators prepared the TCRbeta library. TCRdb called the PCR reads again in MiXCR, with one record for every CDR3 protein. The sample records about 240,000 distinct CDR3 sequences, 12% being singletons. The chain recombines TRBV6-2 or TRBV6-3 with TRBJ2-7; the D gene is possibly TRBD1 (5 bases). The origin of this receptor is a human donor who donated a stem cell graft to a child with acute lymphoblastic leukemia. The sample was PBMCs from the stem cell graft donor, taken from the stem cell graft. The CDR3 loop reads CASSYPRVNLYEQYF. CDR3 in DNA: TGTGCCAGCAGTTACCCCAGGGTTAACCTCTACGAGCAGTACTTC.